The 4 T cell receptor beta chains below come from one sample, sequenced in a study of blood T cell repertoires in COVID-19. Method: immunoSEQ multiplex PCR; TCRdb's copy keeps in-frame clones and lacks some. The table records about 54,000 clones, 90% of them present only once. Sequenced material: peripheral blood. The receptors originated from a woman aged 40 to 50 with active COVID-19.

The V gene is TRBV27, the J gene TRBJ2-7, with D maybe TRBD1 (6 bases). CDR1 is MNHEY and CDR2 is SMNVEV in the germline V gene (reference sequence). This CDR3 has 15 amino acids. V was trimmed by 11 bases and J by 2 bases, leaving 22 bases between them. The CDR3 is CASNTRDKFPYEQYF. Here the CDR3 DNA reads TGTGCCTCCAACACTAGGGACAAATTTCCCTACGAGCAGTACTTC.

The CDR3 DNA follows: TGTGCCTGGAGCCCAGCGGGGGGTTTCACAGATACGCAGTATTTT. It specifies CAWSPAGGFTDTQYF. The rearrangement uses TRBV30 and TRBJ2-3, with 9 bases identical to TRBD2. V shed 3 bases and J 2 bases; nucleotides not matched to a gene: 6. This CDR3 has 15 amino acids. The germline CDR1 and CDR2 sequences are GTSNPN and SVGIG (reference sequence). Supplemented by reference TRBV30 and TRBJ2-3, the full variable domain reads SQTIHQWPATLVQPVGSPLSLECTVEGTSNPNLYWYRQAAGRGLQLLFYSVGIGQISSEVPQNLSASRPQDRQFILSSKKLLLSDSGFYLCAWSPAGGFTDTQYFGPGTRLTVL.

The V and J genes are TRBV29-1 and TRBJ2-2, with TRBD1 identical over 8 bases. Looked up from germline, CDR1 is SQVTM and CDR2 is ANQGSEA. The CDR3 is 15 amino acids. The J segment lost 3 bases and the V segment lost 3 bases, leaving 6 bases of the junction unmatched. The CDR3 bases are TGCAGCGTTGATAGTGGACAGGGAGACACCGGGGAGCTGTTTTTT. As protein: CSVDSGQGDTGELFF.

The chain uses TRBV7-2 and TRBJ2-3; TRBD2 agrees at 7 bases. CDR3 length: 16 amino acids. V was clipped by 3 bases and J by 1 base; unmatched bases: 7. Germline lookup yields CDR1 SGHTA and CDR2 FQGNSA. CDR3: CASSFFQLAGTDTQYF. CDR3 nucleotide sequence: TGTGCCAGCAGCTTTTTTCAGCTAGCGGGCACAGATACGCAGTATTTT.